The sequence of this T cell receptor beta chain was determined in a study of cytotoxic CD8 clonotypes in ibrutinib-treated CLL. This clone was seen a handful of times. The CDR3 length is 14 residues. Germline V lookup: CDR1 LNHDA, CDR2 SQIVND (reference sequence). After removal of 6 bases from V and 2 bases from J, the junction contained 5 bases not matched to a gene. Produced via immunoSEQ multiplex PCR; TCRdb's table is partial and in-frame only. This table holds about 89,000 clones, 78% found once. The chain joins TRBV19 to TRBJ1-2; 8 nucleotides match TRBD1. This receptor was obtained from a human donor with chronic lymphocytic leukemia. Specimen: PBMCs, collected after 12 months of ibrutinib treatment. The CDR3 is CASSEDRGNYGYTF. CDR3 DNA sequence: TGTGCCAGTAGCGAAGACAGGGGAAACTATGGCTACACCTTC.